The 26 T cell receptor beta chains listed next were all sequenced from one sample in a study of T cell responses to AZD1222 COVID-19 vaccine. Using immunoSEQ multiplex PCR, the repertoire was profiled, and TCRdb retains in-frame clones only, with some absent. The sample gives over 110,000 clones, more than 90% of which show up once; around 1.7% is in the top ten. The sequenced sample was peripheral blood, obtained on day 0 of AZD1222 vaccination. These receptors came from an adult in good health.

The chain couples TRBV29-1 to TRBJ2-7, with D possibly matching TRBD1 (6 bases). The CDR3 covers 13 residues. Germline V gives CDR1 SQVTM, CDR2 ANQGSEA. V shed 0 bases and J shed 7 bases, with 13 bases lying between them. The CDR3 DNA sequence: TGCAGCGTTGAAGATCGAACAGGGAATGAGCAGTACTTC. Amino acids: CSVEDRTGNEQYF.

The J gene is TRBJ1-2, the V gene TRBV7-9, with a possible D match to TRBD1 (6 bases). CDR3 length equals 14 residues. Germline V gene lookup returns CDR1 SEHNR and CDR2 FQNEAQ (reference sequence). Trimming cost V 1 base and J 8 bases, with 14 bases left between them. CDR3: CASSLGQGFNGYTF. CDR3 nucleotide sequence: TGTGCCAGCAGCTTAGGTCAGGGGTTCAACGGCTACACCTTC.

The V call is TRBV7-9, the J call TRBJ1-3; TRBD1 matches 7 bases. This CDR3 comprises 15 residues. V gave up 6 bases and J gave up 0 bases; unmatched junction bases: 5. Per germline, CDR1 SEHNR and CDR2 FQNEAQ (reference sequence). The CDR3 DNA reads TGTGCCAGCAGTCAGCAGGGGGTCTCTGGAAACACCATATATTTT. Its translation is CASSQQGVSGNTIYF.

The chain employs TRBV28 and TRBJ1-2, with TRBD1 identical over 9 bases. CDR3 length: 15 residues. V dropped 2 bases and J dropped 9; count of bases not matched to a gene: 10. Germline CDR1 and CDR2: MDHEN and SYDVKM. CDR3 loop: CASSLGDRVGKSYTF. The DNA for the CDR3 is TGTGCCAGCAGTTTAGGGGACAGGGTAGGAAAAAGCTACACCTTC.

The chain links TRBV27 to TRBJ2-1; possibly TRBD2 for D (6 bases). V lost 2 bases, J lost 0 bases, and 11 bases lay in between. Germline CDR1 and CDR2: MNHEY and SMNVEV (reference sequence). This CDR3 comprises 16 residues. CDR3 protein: CASSLRRGRSYNEQFF. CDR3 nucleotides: TGTGCCAGCAGTTTAAGGAGGGGTCGCTCCTACAATGAGCAGTTCTTC.

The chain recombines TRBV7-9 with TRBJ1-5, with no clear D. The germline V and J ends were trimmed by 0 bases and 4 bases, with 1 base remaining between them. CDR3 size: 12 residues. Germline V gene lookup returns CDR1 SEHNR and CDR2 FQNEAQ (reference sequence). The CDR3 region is CASSLANQPQHF. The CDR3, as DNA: TGTGCCAGCAGCTTAGCGAATCAGCCCCAGCATTTT.

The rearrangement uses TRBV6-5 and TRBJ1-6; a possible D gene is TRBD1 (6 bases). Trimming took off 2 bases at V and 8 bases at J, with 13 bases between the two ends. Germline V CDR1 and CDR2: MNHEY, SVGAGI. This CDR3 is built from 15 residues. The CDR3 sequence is CASSYMGARDSPLHF. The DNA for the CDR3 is TGTGCCAGCAGTTACATGGGGGCGCGGGATTCACCCCTCCACTTT.

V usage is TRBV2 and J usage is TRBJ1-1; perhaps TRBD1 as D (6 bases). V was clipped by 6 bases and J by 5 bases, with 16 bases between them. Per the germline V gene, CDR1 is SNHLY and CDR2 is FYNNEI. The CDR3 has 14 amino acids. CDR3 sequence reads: CASSLQGRETEAFF. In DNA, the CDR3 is TGTGCCAGCAGCCTACAGGGTCGGGAGACTGAAGCTTTCTTT.

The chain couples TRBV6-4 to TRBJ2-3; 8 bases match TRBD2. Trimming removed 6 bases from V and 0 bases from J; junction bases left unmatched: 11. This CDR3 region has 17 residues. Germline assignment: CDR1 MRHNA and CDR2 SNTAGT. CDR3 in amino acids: CASSRGGLSTSTDTQYF. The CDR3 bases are TGTGCCAGCAGCCGGGGGGGACTTAGCACAAGCACAGATACGCAGTATTTT.

The CDR3 protein is CASRRQGGDGYTF. CDR3 DNA: TGTGCCAGCAGAAGACAGGGCGGGGATGGCTACACCTTC. V and J are TRBV27 and TRBJ1-2; TRBD1 agrees at 7 bases. The V and J ends lost 6 bases and 6 bases, in that order; junction bases with no gene match: 7. CDR1 is MNHEY, CDR2 SMNVEV, per germline (reference sequence). CDR3 length: 13 residues.

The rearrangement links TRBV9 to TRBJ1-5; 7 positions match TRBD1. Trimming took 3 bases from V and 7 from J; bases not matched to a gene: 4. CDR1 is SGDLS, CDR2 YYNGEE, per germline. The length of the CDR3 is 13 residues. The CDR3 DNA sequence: TGTGCCAGCAGCGCCCAGGGGGGGCAGCCCCAGCATTTT. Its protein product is CASSAQGGQPQHF. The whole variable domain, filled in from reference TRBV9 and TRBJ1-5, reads DSGVTQTPKHLITATGQRVTLRCSPRSGDLSVYWYQQSLDQGLQFLIQYYNGEERAKGNILERFSAQQFPDLHSELNLSSLELGDSALYFCASSAQGGQPQHFGDGTRLSIL.

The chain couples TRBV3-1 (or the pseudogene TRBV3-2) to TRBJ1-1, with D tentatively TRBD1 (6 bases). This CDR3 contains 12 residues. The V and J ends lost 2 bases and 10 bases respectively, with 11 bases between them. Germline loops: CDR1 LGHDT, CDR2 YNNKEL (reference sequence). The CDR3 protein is CASSQRGARAFF. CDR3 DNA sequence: TGTGCCAGCAGCCAAAGGGGGGCTAGAGCTTTCTTT.

This CDR3 reads CASSQDRTTPPAFF. The CDR3 DNA sequence: TGTGCCAGCAGCCAAGATAGAACGACACCACCAGCTTTCTTT. This chain joins TRBV3-1 (or the pseudogene TRBV3-2) and TRBJ1-1, with D hard to call. V was shortened by 0 bases and J by 10 bases, with 15 bases between the two germline ends. The germline V gene encodes CDR1 LGHDT and CDR2 YNNKEL (reference sequence). This CDR3 region has 14 residues.

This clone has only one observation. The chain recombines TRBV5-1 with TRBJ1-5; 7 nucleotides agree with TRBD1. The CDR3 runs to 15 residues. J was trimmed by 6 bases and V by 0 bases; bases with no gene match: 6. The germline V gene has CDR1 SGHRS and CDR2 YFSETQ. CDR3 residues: CASSLVGGAGQPQHF. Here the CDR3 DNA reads TGCGCCAGCAGCTTGGTAGGGGGCGCAGGTCAGCCCCAGCATTTT.

CDR3 loop: CASRQSTDTQYF. CDR3 bases: TGTGCCAGCAGGCAGAGCACAGATACGCAGTATTTT. The gene calls are TRBV6-6 and TRBJ2-3, with D uncertain. Germline loops: CDR1 MNHNY, CDR2 SVGAGI (reference sequence). V lost 6 bases to trimming and J lost 0 bases, with 4 bases between them. This CDR3 is 12 amino acids long.

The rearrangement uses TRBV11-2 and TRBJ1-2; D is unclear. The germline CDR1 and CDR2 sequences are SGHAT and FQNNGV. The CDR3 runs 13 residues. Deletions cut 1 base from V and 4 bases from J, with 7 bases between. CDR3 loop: CASSLGASYGYTF. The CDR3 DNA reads TGTGCCAGCAGCTTAGGAGCGTCCTATGGCTACACCTTC.

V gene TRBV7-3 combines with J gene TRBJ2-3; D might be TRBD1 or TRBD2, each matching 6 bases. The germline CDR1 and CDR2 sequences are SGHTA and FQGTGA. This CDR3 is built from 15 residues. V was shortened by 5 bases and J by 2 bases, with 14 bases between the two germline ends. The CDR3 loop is CASSPRGRVTDTQYF. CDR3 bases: TGTGCCAGCAGCCCCCGGGGGCGAGTCACAGATACGCAGTATTTT.

The CDR3: CASSQDFGRNAQWDEQFF. CDR3 sequence (DNA): TGTGCCAGCAGCCAAGACTTTGGCCGTAACGCACAATGGGATGAGCAGTTCTTC. The chain joins TRBV4-2 to TRBJ2-1; no clear D. V was shortened by 0 bases and J by 8 bases, with 23 bases between the two germline ends. CDR3 size: 18 residues. Germline V lookup: CDR1 LGHNA, CDR2 YNFKEQ.

CDR3 DNA: TGTGCCAGCAGTTTTAGTGGGCATACTAGTCTAGCTTTCTTT. Translated, it gives CASSFSGHTSLAFF. This chain uses TRBV28 with TRBJ1-1; no clear D. The germline CDR1 and CDR2 sequences are MDHEN and SYDVKM. The CDR3 consists of 14 residues. Trimming pared 3 bases from V and 10 bases from J, leaving 18 bases between.

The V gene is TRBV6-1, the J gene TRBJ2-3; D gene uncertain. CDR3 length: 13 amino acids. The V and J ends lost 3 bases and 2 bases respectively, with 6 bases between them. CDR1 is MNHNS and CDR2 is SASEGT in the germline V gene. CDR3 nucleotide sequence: TGTGCCAGCAGTGACAGGTCCACAGATACGCAGTATTTT. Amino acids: CASSDRSTDTQYF.

The CDR3 DNA is TGTGCCAGCAGCCCGGGGACTAGCGGGGTCACAGATACGCAGTATTTT. Translation: CASSPGTSGVTDTQYF. V is TRBV11-3 and J is TRBJ2-3, with 13 bases fitting TRBD2. V shed 5 bases and J 2 bases; nucleotides not matched to a gene: 4. CDR3 length equals 16 residues. CDR1 and CDR2 (germline): SGHNT, YENEEA.

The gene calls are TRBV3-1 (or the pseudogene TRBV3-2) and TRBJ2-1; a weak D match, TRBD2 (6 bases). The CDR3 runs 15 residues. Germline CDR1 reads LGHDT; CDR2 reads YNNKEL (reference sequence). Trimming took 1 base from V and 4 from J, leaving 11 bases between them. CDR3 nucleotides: TGTGCCAGCAGCCAAGTAAGCGGGCCTTACAATGAGCAGTTCTTC. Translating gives CASSQVSGPYNEQFF.

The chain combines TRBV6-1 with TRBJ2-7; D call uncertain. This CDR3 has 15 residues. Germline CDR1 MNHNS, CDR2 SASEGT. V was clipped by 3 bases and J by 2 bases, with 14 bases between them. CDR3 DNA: TGTGCCAGCAGTGACGTGGGCCATCAACCCTACGAGCAGTACTTC. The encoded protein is CASSDVGHQPYEQYF.

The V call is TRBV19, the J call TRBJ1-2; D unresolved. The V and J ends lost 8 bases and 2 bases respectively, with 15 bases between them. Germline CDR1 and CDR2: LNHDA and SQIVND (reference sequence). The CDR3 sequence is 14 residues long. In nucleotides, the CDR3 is TGTGCCAGTCATGGCTACAGTCGAAACTATGGCTACACCTTC. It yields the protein CASHGYSRNYGYTF.

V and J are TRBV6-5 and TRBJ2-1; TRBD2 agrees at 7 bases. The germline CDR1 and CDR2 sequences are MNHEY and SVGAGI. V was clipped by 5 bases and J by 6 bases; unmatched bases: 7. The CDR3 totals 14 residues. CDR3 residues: CASSLTSIGNEQFF. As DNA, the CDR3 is TGTGCCAGCAGTCTGACTAGCATCGGCAATGAGCAGTTCTTC.

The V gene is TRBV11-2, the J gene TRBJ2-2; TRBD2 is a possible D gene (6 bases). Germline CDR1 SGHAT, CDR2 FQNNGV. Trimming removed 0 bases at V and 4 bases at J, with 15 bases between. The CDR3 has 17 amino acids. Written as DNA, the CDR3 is TGTGCCAGCAGCTTAGATCTTGGGGGAGGAGTCACCGGGGAGCTGTTTTTT. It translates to CASSLDLGGGVTGELFF.